The 6 T cell receptor beta chains presented below share a single source sample, sequenced in a study of Ad26.COV2.S vaccination and SARS-CoV-2 variants. Measured with immunoSEQ multiplex PCR; TCRdb has only the in-frame clones, and not every one. The sample holds around 240,000 clones, roughly 90% seen once. Documented treatment: roughly 19 received Ad26.COV2.S at low or high dose, single or two shots; several received placebo; per-sample allocation not given. Sample collection was performed on day 63 after the first vaccine or placebo injection. Sequenced here: peripheral blood, sampled in a trial of Ad26.COV2.S vaccine versus placebo. The receptor set was obtained from a person aged 18 to 65 who received the Ad26.COV2.S COVID-19 vaccine or a placebo.

V gene TRBV4-2 combines with J gene TRBJ2-3; weak D call: TRBD2 (8 bases). Trimming stripped 4 bases from V and 4 bases from J, with 18 bases between. The germline CDR1 and CDR2 sequences are LGHNA and YNFKEQ. This CDR3 contains 16 residues. For the CDR3, the DNA is TGTGCCAGCAGCCCCGCCGGGACTAGGGGGCCAGATACGCAGTATTTT. Translation gives CASSPAGTRGPDTQYF.

The CDR3 sequence: CATSATGGQETQYF. The CDR3 DNA reads TGTGCCACCAGCGCAACAGGGGGGCAAGAGACCCAGTACTTC. The V gene is TRBV24-1, the J gene TRBJ2-5; 8 positions match TRBD1. CDR3 length equals 14 residues. CDR1 and CDR2 from the germline V gene are KGHDR and SFDVKD. V trimming: 7 bases; J trimming: 2 bases; junction bases outside the gene matches: 5.

The CDR3: CASSLEGEGTGPYEQYF. CDR3 nucleotides: TGTGCCAGCAGCTTAGAAGGCGAGGGGACAGGGCCCTACGAGCAGTACTTC. V is TRBV11-2 and J is TRBJ2-7; 9 bases are a match to TRBD1. CDR1 and CDR2 (germline): SGHAT, FQNNGV. The CDR3 loop spans 17 amino acids. Germline trimming cut 0 bases from V and 2 bases from J; bases unmatched to any gene: 8.

This clone showed up just once. The V call is TRBV19, the J call TRBJ1-1, with 7 positions matching TRBD1. CDR3 length: 15 residues. After removal of 3 bases from V and 1 base from J, the junction contained 5 bases not matched to a gene. The germline V gene has CDR1 LNHDA and CDR2 SQIVND (reference sequence). CDR3 protein: CASSINRGPNTEAFF. CDR3 sequence (DNA): TGTGCCAGTAGTATCAACAGGGGCCCGAACACTGAAGCTTTCTTT.

This chain links TRBV7-3 with TRBJ1-1; the D gene is possibly TRBD1 (5 bases). The CDR3 loop spans 13 amino acids. V lost 2 bases to trimming and J lost 4 bases, with 8 bases between them. CDR1 and CDR2 from the germline V gene are SGHTA and FQGTGA. The CDR3 reads CASSLSGSTEAFF. DNA for the CDR3: TGTGCCAGCAGCTTATCAGGGAGCACTGAAGCTTTCTTT.

V gene TRBV19 combines with J gene TRBJ1-1; TRBD1 might be the D (5 bases). The CDR3 contains 15 residues. Germline CDR1 is LNHDA and CDR2 is SQIVND (reference sequence). Between the trimmed V and J ends, which lost 2 bases and 2 bases, there was a span of 12 bases. CDR3 protein: CASSIRGSYNTEAFF. The CDR3 DNA follows: TGTGCCAGTAGTATACGGGGGTCTTATAACACTGAAGCTTTCTTT.